This T cell receptor (beta chain) is drawn from a study of shared clonotypes between healthy human individuals. Adult donors, all healthy and HIV-negative, had no recent acute infections or vaccinations. An assay was performed, and its level was deep. Ten immunoSEQ deep assay plates were used to sequence unsorted PBMC DNA. Data came from immunoSEQ multiplex PCR; TCRdb stores just in-frame clones and leaves some out. This sample has about 490,000 clones, with roughly 85% found just once. The germline gives CDR1 SGHRS, CDR2 YFSETQ. V lost 2 bases, J lost 5 bases, and 9 bases lay in between. CDR3 size: 13 residues.

This TCR was recovered from a woman in her thirties or forties in good health. Some clones in this sample may be carry-over from other donors' samples. The sequencing sample was made of PBMCs. This chain links TRBV5-1 with TRBJ2-3; the D gene is possibly TRBD1 (6 bases). The CDR3 DNA follows: TGCGCCAGCAGCTTACAGGGAGAAGATACGCAGTATTTT. Protein sequence: CASSLQGEDTQYF.